This T cell receptor beta chain appears in the sequencing data of a study of T cell repertoires in cytomegalovirus infection. In the study overall: From public TCR beta signatures came an indication of both CMV infection and matching HLA type. Study observations and caveats: The study found HLA-C-restricted CMV-specific TCR beta clonotypes dominating the ex vivo response.

TCRdb reprocessed the reads with MiXCR, giving one entry per CDR3 protein. The repertoire has 200,000 to 300,000 distinct CDR3 sequences, around 12% of them found once; the top ten carry 1.5% to 2%. Germline CDR1 and CDR2: SGHVS and FQNEAQ. The CDR3 runs to 14 residues. The V end lost 5 bases, the J end lost 3 bases, and 12 bases lay between the germline ends. This clonotype was found many times. Its target is not known. The specimen sequenced was PBMCs. This sequence joins TRBV7-8 and TRBJ2-3; D is undetermined. The TCR sequence derives from a human donor in good health (CMV status not recorded). Some clones in this sample may be carry-over from other donors' samples. CDR3: CASSLSSSTDTQYF. In DNA, the CDR3 is TGTGCCAGCAGCCTATCGTCTTCTACAGATACGCAGTATTTT.